A single sample is the source of the 21 T cell receptor beta chains below, sequenced in a study of blood T cell repertoires in COVID-19. Generated by immunoSEQ multiplex PCR, the TCRdb table keeps only in-frame clones and is missing some. The table has hundreds of thousands of clones, roughly 86% seen once. Specimen: peripheral blood. The receptor set was obtained from an older man with acute or convalescent COVID-19.

This clone was detected once. CDR3 DNA sequence: TGTGCCTGGAGTGTAGGAAAAGGAGCTGAAGCTTTCTTT. It yields the protein CAWSVGKGAEAFF. This sequence joins TRBV30 and TRBJ1-1, with unresolved D. The ends were cut back, 0 bases at V and 6 bases at J, with 11 bases in the middle. Germline lookup yields CDR1 GTSNPN and CDR2 SVGIG (reference sequence). The CDR3 length is 13 residues.

The chain recombines TRBV28 with TRBJ2-7, with TRBD2 as a possible D gene (7 bases). Germline values: CDR1 MDHEN, CDR2 SYDVKM. Between the trimmed V and J ends, which lost 2 bases and 2 bases, there was a span of 13 bases. CDR3 length: 15 amino acids. Written as DNA, the CDR3 is TGTGCCAGCAGTTTAGGAAGGGGGGGAACCTACGAGCAGTACTTC. It translates to CASSLGRGGTYEQYF.

This clone was seen a handful of times. The chain links TRBV7-2 to TRBJ2-7, with TRBD1 matching 7 bases. Germline V gene data show CDR1 as SGHTA and CDR2 as FQGNSA. V was pared by 3 bases and J by 4 bases, with 6 bases of the junction left unmatched. The CDR3 is 14 residues long. As DNA, the CDR3 is TGTGCCAGCAGCTTCAAGGCAGGGGGTTACGAGCAGTACTTC. Translation: CASSFKAGGYEQYF.

The CDR3 is CANPYGLHYTDTQYF. The DNA for the CDR3 is TGCGCCAACCCCTATGGGCTCCATTACACAGATACGCAGTATTTT. The chain has TRBV10-2 and TRBJ2-3, with D hard to call. The length of the CDR3 is 15 residues. V was shortened by 10 bases and J by 2 bases, with 19 bases between the two germline ends. Germline V gives CDR1 WSHSY, CDR2 SAAADI.

The chain has TRBV27 and TRBJ1-2, with D possibly matching TRBD1 (6 bases). This CDR3 spans 13 amino acids. With 10 bases removed from V and 6 bases from J, the gap between germline ends came to 18 bases. Per germline, CDR1 MNHEY and CDR2 SMNVEV (reference sequence). CDR3 DNA sequence: TGTGCCACCGCGGACAGAAATTACGATGGCTACACCTTC. As protein: CATADRNYDGYTF.

The chain uses TRBV4-2 and TRBJ2-1; TRBD2 aligns across 9 bases. The CDR3 has 17 residues. Germline-derived CDR1 and CDR2 are LGHNA and YNFKEQ. V shed 0 bases, J shed 1 base, and the junction held 4 bases outside the gene matches. In DNA form, the CDR3 reads TGTGCCAGCAGCCAAGAGATGCTAGCGGGATCCTACAATGAGCAGTTCTTC. Amino acids: CASSQEMLAGSYNEQFF.

This clone was recorded only once. This chain connects TRBV7-9 to TRBJ2-7, with TRBD1 matching over 7 bases. V was pared by 5 bases and J by 2 bases, with 6 bases of the junction left unmatched. The germline V gene has CDR1 SEHNR and CDR2 FQNEAQ (reference sequence). CDR3 length: 14 amino acids. The CDR3 region has the DNA TGTGCCAGCAGCCGGGGACAGCCTCCCTACGAGCAGTACTTC. It codes for CASSRGQPPYEQYF.

The chain joins TRBV24-1 to TRBJ2-3; D perhaps matches TRBD2 (6 bases). The germline CDR1 and CDR2 sequences are KGHDR and SFDVKD. This CDR3 comprises 13 residues. Trimming took 3 bases from V and 7 from J, leaving 10 bases between them. CDR3 sequence: CATSDGTSNTQYF. CDR3 DNA sequence: TGTGCCACCAGTGATGGGACTTCCAATACGCAGTATTTT.

In DNA form, the CDR3 reads TGTGCCACCCGGGGGCAGGAGGGTTTACTAGCGGGATATAACCTGGGCTACGAGCAGTACTTC. It yields the protein CATRGQEGLLAGYNLGYEQYF. This chain connects TRBV24-1 to TRBJ2-7; 10 bases align to TRBD2. CDR1 KGHDR and CDR2 SFDVKD come from the germline V gene. The CDR3 totals 21 residues. After removal of 9 bases from V and 3 bases from J, the junction contained 28 bases not matched to a gene.

The V call is TRBV4-2, the J call TRBJ1-2, with 7 bases lining up with TRBD1. Germline assignment: CDR1 LGHNA and CDR2 YNFKEQ. V trimming: 7 bases; J trimming: 5 bases; junction bases outside the gene matches: 10. The CDR3 sequence is 14 residues long. Here the CDR3 reads CASNPTGHGYGYTF. The CDR3 DNA sequence: TGTGCCAGCAACCCGACAGGGCATGGATATGGCTACACCTTC.

The chain combines TRBV4-3 with TRBJ2-5; possibly TRBD2 for D (5 bases). The ends were cut back, 1 base at V and 5 bases at J, with 8 bases in the middle. Germline CDR1 is LGHNA and CDR2 is YSLEER. This CDR3 is built from 13 residues. CDR3 DNA: TGCGCCAGCAGCCAAGTCATAGCGGAGACCCAGTACTTC. Translating gives CASSQVIAETQYF.

The chain couples TRBV12-3 or TRBV12-4 to TRBJ2-5, with a weak D call TRBD2 (6 bases). Trimming stripped 3 bases from V and 12 bases from J, with 11 bases between. The CDR3 is made up of 11 amino acids. CDR3 DNA sequence: TGTGCCAGCAGTTTGGGGAGGAGGGAGTACTTC. It encodes CASSLGRREYF.

J is TRBJ2-2 and V is TRBV7-8, with unresolved D. Trimming removed 1 base from V and 3 bases from J, with 3 bases in between. CDR1 SGHVS and CDR2 FQNEAQ come from the germline V gene. The CDR3 extends over 13 amino acids. CDR3 sequence reads: CASSLVDTGELFF. CDR3 sequence (DNA): TGTGCCAGCAGCTTAGTAGACACCGGGGAGCTGTTTTTT.

This clone was counted a single time. J is TRBJ2-3 and V is TRBV11-2; 7 bases fit TRBD1. Trimming took 2 bases from V and 2 from J; bases not matched to a gene: 7. CDR1 is SGHAT, CDR2 FQNNGV, per germline. The CDR3 is 16 residues long. CDR3 residues: CASSLNRQGFTDTQYF. CDR3 bases: TGTGCCAGCAGCTTAAACCGACAGGGTTTCACAGATACGCAGTATTTT.

The chain uses TRBV12-2 and TRBJ1-2. TRBV12-2 is classified as a pseudogene. This CDR3 contains 12 residues. The CDR3 nucleotides are TGTGCAAGTCGCTTAGACCGGAGCGGCTACACCTTC. It specifies CASRLDRSGYTF.

V usage is TRBV3-1 (or the pseudogene TRBV3-2) and J usage is TRBJ2-1; 7 positions agree with TRBD1. The CDR3 extends over 14 amino acids. Trimming took 3 bases from V and 9 from J; bases not matched to a gene: 8. Germline V gene sequence: CDR1 LGHDT, CDR2 YNNKEL (reference sequence). This chain's CDR3 is CASSQLRQGREQFF. The CDR3, as DNA: TGTGCCAGCAGCCAGTTACGACAGGGTCGTGAGCAGTTCTTC.

The chain employs TRBV15 and TRBJ1-6; D is unresolved. Germline CDR1 LNHNV, CDR2 YYDKDF (reference sequence). V was pared by 1 base and J by 0 bases, with 7 bases between. CDR3 length equals 16 residues. The CDR3 DNA sequence: TGTGCCACCAGCAGAGGGGGAGCCTCCTATAATTCACCCCTCCACTTT. Amino acid sequence: CATSRGGASYNSPLHF.

The chain links TRBV7-8 to TRBJ2-2; 9 bases fit TRBD2. This CDR3 comprises 15 residues. Trimming cost V 5 bases and J 8 bases; bases outside gene matches: 9. Germline CDR1 SGHVS, CDR2 FQNEAQ. The CDR3 nucleotides read TGTGCCAGCAGCGGCGGGACTAGCTATTTAGGGGAGCTGTTTTTT. Amino acid sequence: CASSGGTSYLGELFF.

The genes are TRBV5-4 and TRBJ1-6; TRBD1 matches 9 bases. This CDR3 has 15 amino acids. The junction had 9 bases not matched to a gene; V was cut back by 4 bases and J by 10 bases. Germline V gene sequence: CDR1 SGHNT, CDR2 YYREEE (reference sequence). Written as DNA, the CDR3 is TGTGCCAGCAGCAGGGGTACAGGGGGCAGATCACCCCTCCACTTT. Amino acid sequence: CASSRGTGGRSPLHF.

The gene calls are TRBV5-6 and TRBJ2-7; 7 nucleotides align to TRBD1. Losses at the gene ends were 2 bases for V and 6 bases for J; bases not matched to a gene: 8. The CDR3 covers 14 residues. Germline CDR1 SGHDT, CDR2 YYEEEE. The CDR3 here is CASSFDRVSPEQYF. In DNA, the CDR3 is TGTGCCAGCAGCTTTGACAGGGTCTCTCCCGAGCAGTACTTC.

This chain connects TRBV19 to TRBJ2-1; 7 positions match TRBD2. Germline CDR1 reads LNHDA; CDR2 reads SQIVND (reference sequence). The CDR3 is 15 amino acids. J gave up 9 bases and V 4 bases, and 12 bases lay outside the gene matches. The CDR3 DNA follows: TGTGCCAGTAGTAGGGAACTAGCGTTTTTGGGTGAGCAGTTCTTC. Translated: CASSRELAFLGEQFF.